This T cell receptor beta chain was recorded in a study of blood T cell repertoires in COVID-19. CDR1 is KGHDR, CDR2 SFDVKD, per germline. V trimming: 4 bases; J trimming: 0 bases; junction bases outside the gene matches: 3. This CDR3 spans 16 amino acids. Methods used by the authors: Reference gene primer amplification in the assay estimated nucleated cell counts. This table comes from immunoSEQ multiplex PCR, and its TCRdb copy is limited to in-frame clones, with some not included. D and trimming come from the DNA, and the V and J calls and clone size come from that table. The sample consists of more than 35,000 clones, approximately 85% of them appearing once.

Input material: peripheral blood. The sequence was obtained from a man between 70 and 80 years old with acute or convalescent COVID-19. V and J are TRBV24-1 and TRBJ2-1, with TRBD2 matching 9 bases. In nucleotides, the CDR3 is TGTGCCACCAGTGACACTAGCGGGCACTCCTACAATGAGCAGTTCTTC. Protein sequence: CATSDTSGHSYNEQFF.